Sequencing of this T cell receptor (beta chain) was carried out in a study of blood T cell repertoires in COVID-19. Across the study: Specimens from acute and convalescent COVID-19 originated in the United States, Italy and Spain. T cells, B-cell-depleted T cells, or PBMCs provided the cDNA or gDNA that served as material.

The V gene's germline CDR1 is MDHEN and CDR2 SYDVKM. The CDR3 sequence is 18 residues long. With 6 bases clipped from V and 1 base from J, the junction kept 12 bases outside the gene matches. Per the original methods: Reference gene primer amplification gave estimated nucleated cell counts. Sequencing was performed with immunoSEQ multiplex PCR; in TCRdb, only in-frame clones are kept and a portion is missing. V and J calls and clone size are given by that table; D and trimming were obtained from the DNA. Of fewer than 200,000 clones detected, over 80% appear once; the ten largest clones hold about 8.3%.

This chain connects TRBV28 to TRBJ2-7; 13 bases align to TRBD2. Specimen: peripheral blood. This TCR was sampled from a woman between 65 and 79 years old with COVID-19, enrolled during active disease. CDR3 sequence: CASSRHPGLAGESYEQYF. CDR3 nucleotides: TGTGCCAGCAGCCGGCATCCTGGACTAGCGGGAGAATCCTACGAGCAGTACTTC.